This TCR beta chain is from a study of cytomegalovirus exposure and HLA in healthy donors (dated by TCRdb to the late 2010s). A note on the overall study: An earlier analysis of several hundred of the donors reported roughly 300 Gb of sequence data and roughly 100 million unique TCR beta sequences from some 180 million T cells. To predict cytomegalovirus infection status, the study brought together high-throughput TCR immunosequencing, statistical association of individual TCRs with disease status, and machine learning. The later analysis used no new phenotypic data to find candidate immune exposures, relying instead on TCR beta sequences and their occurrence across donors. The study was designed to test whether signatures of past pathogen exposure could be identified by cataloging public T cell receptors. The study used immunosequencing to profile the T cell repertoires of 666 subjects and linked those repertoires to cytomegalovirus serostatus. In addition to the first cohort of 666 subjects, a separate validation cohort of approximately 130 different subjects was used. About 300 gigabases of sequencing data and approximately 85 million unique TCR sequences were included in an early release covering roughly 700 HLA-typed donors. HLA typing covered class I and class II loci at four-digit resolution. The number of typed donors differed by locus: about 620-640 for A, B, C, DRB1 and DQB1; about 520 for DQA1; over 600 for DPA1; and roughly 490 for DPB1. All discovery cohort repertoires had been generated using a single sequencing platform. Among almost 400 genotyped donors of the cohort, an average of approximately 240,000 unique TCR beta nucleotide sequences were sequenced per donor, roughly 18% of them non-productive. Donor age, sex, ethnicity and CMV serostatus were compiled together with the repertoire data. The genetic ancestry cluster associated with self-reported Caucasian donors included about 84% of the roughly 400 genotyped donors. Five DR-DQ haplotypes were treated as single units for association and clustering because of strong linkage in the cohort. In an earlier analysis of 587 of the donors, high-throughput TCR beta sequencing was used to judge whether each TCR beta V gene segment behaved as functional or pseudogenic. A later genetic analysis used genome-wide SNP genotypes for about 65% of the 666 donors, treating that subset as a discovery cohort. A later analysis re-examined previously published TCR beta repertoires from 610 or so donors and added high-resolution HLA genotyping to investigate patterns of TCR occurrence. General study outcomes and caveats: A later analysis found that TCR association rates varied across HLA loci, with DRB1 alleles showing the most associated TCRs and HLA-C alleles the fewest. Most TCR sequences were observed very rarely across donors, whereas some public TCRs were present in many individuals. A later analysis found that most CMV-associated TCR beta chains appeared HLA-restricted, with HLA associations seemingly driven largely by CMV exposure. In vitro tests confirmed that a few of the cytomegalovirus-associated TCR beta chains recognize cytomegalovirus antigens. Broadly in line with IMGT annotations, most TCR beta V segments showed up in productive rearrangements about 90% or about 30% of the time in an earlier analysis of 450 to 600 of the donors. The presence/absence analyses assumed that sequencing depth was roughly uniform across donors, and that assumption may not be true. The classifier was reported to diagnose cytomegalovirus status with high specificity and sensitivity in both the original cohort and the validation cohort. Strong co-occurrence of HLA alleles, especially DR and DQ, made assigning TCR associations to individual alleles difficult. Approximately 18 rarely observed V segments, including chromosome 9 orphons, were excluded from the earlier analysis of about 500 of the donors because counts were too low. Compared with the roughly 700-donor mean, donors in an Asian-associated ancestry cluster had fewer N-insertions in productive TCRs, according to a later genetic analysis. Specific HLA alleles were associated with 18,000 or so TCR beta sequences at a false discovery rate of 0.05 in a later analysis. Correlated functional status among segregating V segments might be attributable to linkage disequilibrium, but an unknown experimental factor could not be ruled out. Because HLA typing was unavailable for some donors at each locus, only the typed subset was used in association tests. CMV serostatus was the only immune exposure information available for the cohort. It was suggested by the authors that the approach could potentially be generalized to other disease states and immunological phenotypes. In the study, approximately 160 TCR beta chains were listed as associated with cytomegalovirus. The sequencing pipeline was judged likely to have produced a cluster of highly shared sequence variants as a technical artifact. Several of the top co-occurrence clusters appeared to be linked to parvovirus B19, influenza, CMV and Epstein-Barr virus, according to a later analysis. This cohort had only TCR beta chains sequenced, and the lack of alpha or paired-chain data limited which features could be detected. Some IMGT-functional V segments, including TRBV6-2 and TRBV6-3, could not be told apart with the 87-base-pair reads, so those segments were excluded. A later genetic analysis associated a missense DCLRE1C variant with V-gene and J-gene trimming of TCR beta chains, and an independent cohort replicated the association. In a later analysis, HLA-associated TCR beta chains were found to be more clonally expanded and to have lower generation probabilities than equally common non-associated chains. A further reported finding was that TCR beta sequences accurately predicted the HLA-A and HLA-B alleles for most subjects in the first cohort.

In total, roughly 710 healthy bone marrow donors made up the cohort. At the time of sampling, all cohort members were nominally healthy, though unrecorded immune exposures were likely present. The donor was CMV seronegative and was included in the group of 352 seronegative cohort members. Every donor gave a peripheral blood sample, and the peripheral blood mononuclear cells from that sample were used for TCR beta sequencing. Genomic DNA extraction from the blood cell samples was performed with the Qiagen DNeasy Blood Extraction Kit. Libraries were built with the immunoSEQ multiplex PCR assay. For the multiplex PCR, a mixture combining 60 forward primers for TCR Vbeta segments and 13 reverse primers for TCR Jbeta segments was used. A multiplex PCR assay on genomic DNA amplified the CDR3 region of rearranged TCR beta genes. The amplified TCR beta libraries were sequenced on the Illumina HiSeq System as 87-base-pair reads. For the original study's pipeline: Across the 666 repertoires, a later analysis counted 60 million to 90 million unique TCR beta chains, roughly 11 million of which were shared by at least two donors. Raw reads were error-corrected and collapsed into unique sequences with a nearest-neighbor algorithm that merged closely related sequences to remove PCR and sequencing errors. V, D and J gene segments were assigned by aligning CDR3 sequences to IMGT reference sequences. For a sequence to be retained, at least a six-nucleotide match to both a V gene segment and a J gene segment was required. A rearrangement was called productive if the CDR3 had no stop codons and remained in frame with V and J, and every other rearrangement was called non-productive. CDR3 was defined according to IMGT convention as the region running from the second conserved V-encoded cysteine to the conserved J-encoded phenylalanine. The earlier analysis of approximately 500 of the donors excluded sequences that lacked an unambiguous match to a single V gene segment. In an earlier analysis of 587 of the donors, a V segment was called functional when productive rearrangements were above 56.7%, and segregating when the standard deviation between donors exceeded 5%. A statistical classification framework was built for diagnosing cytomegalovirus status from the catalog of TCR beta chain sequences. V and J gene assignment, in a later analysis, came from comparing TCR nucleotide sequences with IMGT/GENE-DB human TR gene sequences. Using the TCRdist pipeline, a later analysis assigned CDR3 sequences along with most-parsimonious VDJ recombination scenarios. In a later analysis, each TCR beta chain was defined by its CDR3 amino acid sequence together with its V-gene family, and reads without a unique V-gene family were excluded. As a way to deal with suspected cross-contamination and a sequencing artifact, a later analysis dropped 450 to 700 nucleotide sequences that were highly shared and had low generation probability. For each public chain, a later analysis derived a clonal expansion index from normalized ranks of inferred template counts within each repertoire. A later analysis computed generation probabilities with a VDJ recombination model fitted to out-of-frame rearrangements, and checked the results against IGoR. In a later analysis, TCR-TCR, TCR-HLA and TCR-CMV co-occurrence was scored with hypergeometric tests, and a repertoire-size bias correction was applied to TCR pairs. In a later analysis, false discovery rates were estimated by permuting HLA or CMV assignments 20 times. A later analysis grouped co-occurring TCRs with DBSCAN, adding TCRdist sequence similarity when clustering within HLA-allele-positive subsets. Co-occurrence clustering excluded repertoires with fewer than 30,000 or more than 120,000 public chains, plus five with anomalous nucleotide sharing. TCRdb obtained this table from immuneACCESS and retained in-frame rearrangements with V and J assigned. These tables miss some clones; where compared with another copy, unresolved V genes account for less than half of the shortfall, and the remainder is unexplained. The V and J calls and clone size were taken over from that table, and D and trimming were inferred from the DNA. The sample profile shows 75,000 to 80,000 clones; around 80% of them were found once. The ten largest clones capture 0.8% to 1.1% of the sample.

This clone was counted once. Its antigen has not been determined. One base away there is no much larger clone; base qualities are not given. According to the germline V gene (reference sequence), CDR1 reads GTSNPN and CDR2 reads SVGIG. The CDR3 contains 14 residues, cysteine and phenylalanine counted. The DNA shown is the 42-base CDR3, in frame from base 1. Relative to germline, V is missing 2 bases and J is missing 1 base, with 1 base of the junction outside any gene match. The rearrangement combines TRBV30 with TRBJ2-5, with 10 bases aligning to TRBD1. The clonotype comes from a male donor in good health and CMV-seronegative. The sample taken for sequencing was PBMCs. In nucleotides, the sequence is TGTGCCTGGAGTCGGACAGGGGGCCAAGAGACCCAGTACTTC. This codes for CAWSRTGGQETQYF.